Relative to its sample, the clone carrying this T cell receptor (beta chain) is medium-sized (0.01 to 0.1%). The antigen remains undetermined. This specimen belongs to a study of T cell repertoires in cytomegalovirus infection. V was shortened by 3 bases and J by 3 bases, with 14 bases between the two germline ends. CDR1 LGHNA and CDR2 YNFKEQ come from the germline V gene. The CDR3 is made up of 15 amino acids. TCRdb reprocessed the reads with MiXCR, giving one entry per CDR3 protein. The table records 340,000 or so distinct CDR3 sequences, more than 20% of them present only once. The input for sequencing was cultured PBMCs, taken from culture after CMV antigen stimulation. This clonotype originated in a human donor in good health (CMV status not recorded). Some clones in this sample may be carry-over from other donors' samples. The gene calls are TRBV4-2 and TRBJ1-1; perhaps TRBD1 as D (5 bases). CDR3: CASSHHSGHYTEAFF. The DNA for the CDR3 is TGTGCCAGCAGCCACCACTCAGGACACTACACTGAAGCTTTCTTT.